This TCR beta chain is from a study of blood T cells in healthy people across ages. Combining a sample-barcoded 5' primer with a J-beta primer mix, a second PCR ran for 7 to 11 cycles. Using its own MiXCR run on the 5' RACE reads, TCRdb lists one record per CDR3 protein. Among roughly 800,000 distinct CDR3 sequences listed, roughly 50% were seen once. V lost 3 bases and J 4 bases, leaving 15 bases between the germline ends. Germline V gives CDR1 DFQATT, CDR2 SNEGSKA (reference sequence). The CDR3 has 14 amino acids. The V and J genes are TRBV20-1 and TRBJ1-2, with a weak D call TRBD1 (6 bases). Sequenced material: blood. This TCR was recovered from a man older than 75 in good health. CDR3 DNA sequence: TGCAGTGCTAGGACGACCGACAGGAGCTATGGCTACACCTTC. Protein sequence: CSARTTDRSYGYTF.